A selection of T cell receptor beta chains follows, all from one sample in a study of response to subunit inactivated influenza vaccine. From the RT-PCR reads, TCRdb called clonotypes with MiXCR, one entry per CDR3 protein. The sample consists of more than 550,000 distinct CDR3 sequences, around 11% of them appearing once. The data also belong to a second study, concerning T cells expressing NK-cell markers.

The sample consisted of PBMCs from blood, taken on the day of vaccination. Every receptor here comes from a man aged 50 to 60 who received an inactivated influenza vaccine. Each CDR3 is given with its conserved first and last residue. The D gene is left open where the match is weak. Part of the rows lack a size; the others show once, few, many or a class for expanded clones.

V	J	size	D	CDR3	DNA
TRBV6-1	TRBJ2-6	.	.	CASSPRGAGGANVLTF	TGTGCCAGCAGCCCCAGGGGAGCGGGTGGGGCCAACGTCCTGACTTTC
TRBV30	TRBJ1-1	.	TRBD1	CAWRKDRENTEAFF	TGTGCCTGGAGAAAAGACAGGGAGAACACTGAAGCTTTCTTT
TRBV7-9	TRBJ2-1	few	TRBD2	CASSPPTSGPLDEQFF	TGTGCCAGCAGCCCGCCGACTAGCGGACCGTTAGATGAGCAGTTCTTC
TRBV5-1	TRBJ2-5	.	.	CASSLISGARHQETQYF	TGCGCCAGCAGCTTGATCTCGGGAGCGAGACATCAAGAGACCCAGTACTTC
TRBV11-2	TRBJ2-7	few	TRBD1	CASSLVKWDRGHYEQYF	TGTGCCAGCAGCTTAGTAAAATGGGACAGGGGGCACTACGAGCAGTACTTC
TRBV4-3	TRBJ1-2	few	TRBD1	CASSQDPSGQGAQGYTF	TGCGCCAGCAGCCAAGACCCGAGTGGACAGGGGGCGCAGGGCTACACCTTC
TRBV12-3/TRBV12-4	TRBJ2-3	few	TRBD2	CASSWGWTSETDTQYF	TGTGCCAGCAGTTGGGGGTGGACTAGCGAGACAGATACGCAGTATTTT
TRBV12-3/TRBV12-4	TRBJ2-2	many	TRBD1	CASILRGSNTGELFF	TGTGCCAGCATCCTCAGGGGGTCGAACACCGGGGAGCTGTTTTTT
TRBV20-1	TRBJ2-5	.	.	CSALGASESETQYF	TGCAGTGCTCTAGGGGCCTCCGAGTCGGAGACCCAGTACTTC
TRBV4-2	TRBJ2-4	.	TRBD2	CASRASGGETKNIQYF	TGTGCCAGCAGGGCCAGCGGGGGGGAGACCAAAAACATTCAGTACTTC